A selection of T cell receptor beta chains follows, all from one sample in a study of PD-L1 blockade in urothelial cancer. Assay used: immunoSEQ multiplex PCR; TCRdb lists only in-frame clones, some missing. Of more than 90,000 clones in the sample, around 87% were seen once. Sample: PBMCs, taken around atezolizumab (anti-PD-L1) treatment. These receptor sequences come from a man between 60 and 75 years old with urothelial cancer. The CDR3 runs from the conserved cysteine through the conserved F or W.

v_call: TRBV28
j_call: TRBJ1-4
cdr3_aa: CASGGGVVLGKLFF

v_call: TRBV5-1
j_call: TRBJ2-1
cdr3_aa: CASSSHRAIGNEQFF

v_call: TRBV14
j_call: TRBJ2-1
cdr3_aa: CASSQDIAGGNYNEQFF

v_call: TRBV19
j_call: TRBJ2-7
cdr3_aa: CASSISIDYEQYF

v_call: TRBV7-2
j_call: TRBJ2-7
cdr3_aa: CASSRTSGSYEQYF

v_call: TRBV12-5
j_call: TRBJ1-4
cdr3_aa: CASGQDRGEKLFF

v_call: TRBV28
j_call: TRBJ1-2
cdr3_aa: CASSPSRRGYTF

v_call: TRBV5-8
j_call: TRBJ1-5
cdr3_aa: CASSLRQGAHQPQHF

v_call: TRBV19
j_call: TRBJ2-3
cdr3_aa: CASSATGGLDTQYF

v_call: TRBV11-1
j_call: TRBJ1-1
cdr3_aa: CASSYMGASEAFF

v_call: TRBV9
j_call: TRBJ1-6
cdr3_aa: CASSVAGESNSPLHF

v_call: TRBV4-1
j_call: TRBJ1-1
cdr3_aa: CASSQDTGAEAFF

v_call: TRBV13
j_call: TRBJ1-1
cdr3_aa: CANGMTRANTEAFF

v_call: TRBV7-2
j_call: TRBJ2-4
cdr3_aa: CASSPSRAKNIQYF

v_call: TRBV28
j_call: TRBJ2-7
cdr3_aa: CASKGTASYEQYF

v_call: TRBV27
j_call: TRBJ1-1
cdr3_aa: CASSRGTEAFF

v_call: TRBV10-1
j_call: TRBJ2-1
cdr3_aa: CASSHTGTRANEQFF

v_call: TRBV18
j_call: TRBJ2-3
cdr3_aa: CASSPGREGLDTQYF

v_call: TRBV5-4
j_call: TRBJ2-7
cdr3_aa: CASSLDVNEQYF

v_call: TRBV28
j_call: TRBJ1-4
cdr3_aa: CASIAGTANEKLFF

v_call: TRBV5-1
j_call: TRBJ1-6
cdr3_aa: CASSRSTGLSSPLHF

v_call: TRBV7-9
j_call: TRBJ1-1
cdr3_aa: CASSSGTLNTEAFF